These 20 T cell receptor beta chains were all obtained from the same sample, sequenced in a study of cytomegalovirus exposure and HLA in healthy donors. The PCR ran on 60 Vbeta and 13 Jbeta primers. Data came from immunoSEQ multiplex PCR; TCRdb stores just in-frame clones and leaves some out. The top ten hold 2.5% of the sample, which has more than 80,000 clones, roughly 75% seen once. Specimen: PBMCs. These receptors all stem from a man aged 35-49 years in good health and CMV-seronegative.

This clone has more than one count but fewer than ten. The chain carries TRBV4-1 and TRBJ2-2; the D gene is possibly TRBD2 (6 bases). The V gene's germline CDR1 is MGHRA and CDR2 YSYEKL. The CDR3 loop spans 13 amino acids. The V gene lost 6 bases and the J gene lost 5 bases, with 10 bases spanning the gap. The DNA of the CDR3 is TGCGCCAGCAGAAGGCGGGGAACCGGGGAGCTGTTTTTT. Residues: CASRRRGTGELFF.

The chain is built from TRBV6-5 and TRBJ2-5; 9 bases agree with TRBD2. CDR3 length: 15 amino acids. Trimming took 4 bases from V and 4 from J; bases not matched to a gene: 7. Germline-derived CDR1 and CDR2 are MNHEY and SVGAGI. Here the CDR3 DNA reads TGTGCCAGCAGTTTGGCTAGCGGGGCCCGAGAGACCCAGTACTTC. This encodes CASSLASGARETQYF.

In its sample, this clone was seen once. Distinct nucleotide sequences in the sample also encode this CDR3. The chain couples TRBV7-9 to TRBJ2-3; D not certain. This CDR3 has 13 amino acids. V was shortened by 5 bases and J by 4 bases, with 10 bases between the two germline ends. The germline CDR1 and CDR2 sequences are SEHNR and FQNEAQ (reference sequence). The CDR3 coding sequence is TGTGCCAGCAGCCCGAGAGGCCCAGATACGCAGTATTTT. Translating gives CASSPRGPDTQYF.

This rearrangement joins TRBV19 to TRBJ1-5; D possibly corresponds to TRBD1 (6 bases). V was pared by 6 bases and J by 2 bases, with 14 bases between. Germline lookup yields CDR1 LNHDA and CDR2 SQIVND (reference sequence). The CDR3 runs to 15 residues. As DNA, the CDR3 is TGTGCCAGTAGCCAGACAGGACTAGGCAATCAGCCCCAGCATTTT. This encodes CASSQTGLGNQPQHF.

The chain carries TRBV19 and TRBJ1-2; D ambiguous. The CDR3 contains 15 residues. The ends were cut back, 0 bases at V and 2 bases at J, with 10 bases in the middle. Germline V lookup: CDR1 LNHDA, CDR2 SQIVND (reference sequence). The CDR3 spells CASSIDPGRNYGYTF. The CDR3 nucleotides read TGTGCCAGTAGTATAGATCCGGGAAGAAACTATGGCTACACCTTC.

The rearrangement joins TRBV7-2 to TRBJ2-5, with D hard to call. The germline V gene has CDR1 SGHTA and CDR2 FQGNSA. The V and J ends lost 1 base and 4 bases respectively, with 10 bases between them. CDR3 size: 14 residues. Written as DNA, the CDR3 is TGTGCCAGCAGCTTAGGCCTAGTGGGAGAGACCCAGTACTTC. This codes for CASSLGLVGETQYF.

J is TRBJ1-5 and V is TRBV10-1; D is unresolved. Trimming took 0 bases from V and 6 from J, leaving 9 bases between them. The germline gives CDR1 WNHNN, CDR2 SYGVQD (reference sequence). The CDR3 covers 14 residues. This chain's CDR3 is CASSESNEGQPQHF. The DNA of the CDR3 is TGCGCCAGCAGTGAGTCGAATGAGGGTCAGCCCCAGCATTTT.

This CDR3 is CASSRQGGPGYTF. The CDR3 nucleotides read TGCGCCAGTAGTAGACAGGGAGGACCTGGCTACACCTTC. This chain uses TRBV23-1 with TRBJ1-2; 7 bases match TRBD1. TRBV23-1 is an ORF for which the function is uncertain. V lost 9 bases and J lost 7; bases outside the gene matches: 11. CDR3 length: 13 residues.

The chain has TRBV15 and TRBJ2-7, with a tentative D call TRBD2 (5 bases). CDR3 length equals 15 residues. The germline gives CDR1 LNHNV, CDR2 YYDKDF (reference sequence). V dropped 4 bases and J dropped 2 bases, with 15 bases sitting between them. In DNA, the CDR3 is TGTGCCACCAGCACTAGCACGGGGTTACCCTACGAGCAGTACTTC. Encoded protein: CATSTSTGLPYEQYF.

This clone has more than one count but fewer than ten. CDR3 sequence reads: CASSPQSSGGRGETQYF. CDR3 sequence (DNA): TGCGCCAGCAGCCCACAATCTAGCGGGGGGAGGGGAGAGACCCAGTACTTC. This sequence joins TRBV4-1 and TRBJ2-5, with 11 bases aligning to TRBD2. This CDR3 spans 17 amino acids. The junction had 11 bases not matched to a gene; V was cut back by 4 bases and J by 4 bases. Germline assignment: CDR1 MGHRA and CDR2 YSYEKL.

This clone turned up a few times. This chain uses TRBV4-1 with TRBJ2-3; 8 bases agree with TRBD2. V lost 4 bases and J lost 6; bases outside the gene matches: 12. The germline CDR1 and CDR2 sequences are MGHRA and YSYEKL. The CDR3 is made up of 16 amino acids. The CDR3 protein is CASSPLGGAARDTQYF. The CDR3 region has the DNA TGCGCCAGCAGCCCTCTCGGGGGGGCGGCTCGGGATACGCAGTATTTT.

CDR3 loop: CASSSGTGELFF. The CDR3 nucleotides read TGCGCCAGCAGCTCGGGAACCGGGGAGCTGTTTTTT. The chain joins TRBV5-1 to TRBJ2-2, with D possibly matching TRBD2 (5 bases). V was trimmed by 3 bases and J by 5 bases, leaving 5 bases between them. In germline, CDR1 is SGHRS, CDR2 YFSETQ. The CDR3 has 12 amino acids. Drawing the rest from reference TRBV5-1 and TRBJ2-2, the complete variable domain is KAGVTQTPRYLIKTRGQQVTLSCSPISGHRSVSWYQQTPGQGLQFLFEYFSETQRNKGNFPGRFSGRQFSNSRSEMNVSTLELGDSALYLCASSSGTGELFFGEGSRLTVL.

The rearrangement joins TRBV27 to TRBJ1-4; D possibly corresponds to TRBD1 (6 bases). V was trimmed by 1 base and J by 2 bases, leaving 14 bases between them. Germline V lookup: CDR1 MNHEY, CDR2 SMNVEV (reference sequence). The CDR3 totals 17 residues. CDR3 in DNA: TGTGCCAGCAGTTTATACCCCCTAGGACAGACTAATGAAAAACTGTTTTTT. This sequence encodes CASSLYPLGQTNEKLFF.

The CDR3 DNA sequence: TGCGCCAGCAGTGAGTCTGCCCCCAGAAGCGAGCAGTACTTC. Protein sequence: CASSESAPRSEQYF. The V and J genes are TRBV10-1 and TRBJ2-7; D gene ambiguous. Germline assignment: CDR1 WNHNN and CDR2 SYGVQD (reference sequence). This CDR3 has 14 amino acids. Trimming took off 0 bases at V and 6 bases at J, with 12 bases between the two ends.

The chain recombines TRBV5-1 with TRBJ2-7, with a possible D match to TRBD1 (6 bases). V lost 4 bases and J lost 5, with 19 bases in between. The CDR3 has 15 amino acids. CDR1 is SGHRS, CDR2 YFSETQ, per germline. The CDR3 DNA reads as TGCGCCAGCAGCCAAACAGGGTTGATCGGGAACGAGCAGTACTTC. Translation gives CASSQTGLIGNEQYF. The complete variable domain, with remaining parts taken from reference TRBV5-1 and TRBJ2-7, reads KAGVTQTPRYLIKTRGQQVTLSCSPISGHRSVSWYQQTPGQGLQFLFEYFSETQRNKGNFPGRFSGRQFSNSRSEMNVSTLELGDSALYLCASSQTGLIGNEQYFGPGTRLTVT.

The chain links TRBV6-1 to TRBJ1-5; 10 positions agree with TRBD1. CDR3 length equals 15 residues. Germline V gives CDR1 MNHNS, CDR2 SASEGT. V shed 6 bases, J shed 7 bases, and the junction held 9 bases outside the gene matches. The CDR3 region has the DNA TGTGCCAGCAGGGTTCCGGGACAGGGGATACAGCCCCAGCATTTT. It codes for CASRVPGQGIQPQHF.

The rearrangement uses TRBV7-3 and TRBJ1-1; D remains unclear. Germline-derived CDR1 and CDR2 are SGHTA and FQGTGA. V shed 1 base and J shed 1 base, with 10 bases lying between them. This CDR3 has 15 residues. The CDR3 coding sequence is TGTGCCAGCAGCTTAATTCCGTTATCGAACACTGAAGCTTTCTTT. This sequence encodes CASSLIPLSNTEAFF.

This clone was counted once. The CDR3 loop reads CASSARGMDGYTF. CDR3 in DNA: TGTGCCAGCAGTGCCAGGGGTATGGATGGCTACACCTTC. The rearrangement uses TRBV6-1 and TRBJ1-2, with D possibly TRBD1 on 6 matching bases. This CDR3 contains 13 residues. Deletions cut 4 bases from V and 6 bases from J, with 12 bases between. CDR1 is MNHNS and CDR2 is SASEGT in the germline V gene.

This clone was observed a single time. The V call is TRBV10-1, the J call TRBJ2-5; maybe TRBD2 (5 bases). From germline, CDR1 is WNHNN and CDR2 SYGVQD (reference sequence). The CDR3 is made up of 14 amino acids. Trimming removed 11 bases at V and 4 bases at J, with 20 bases between. The CDR3 loop reads CARRAGARRETQYF. CDR3 nucleotides: TGCGCCCGGCGGGCGGGCGCGCGTCGAGAGACCCAGTACTTC.

The gene calls are TRBV29-1 and TRBJ2-2; 7 positions agree with TRBD2. The CDR3 is 13 amino acids. V gave up 6 bases and J gave up 4 bases; unmatched junction bases: 5. The germline CDR1 and CDR2 sequences are SQVTM and ANQGSEA. DNA of the CDR3: TGCAGCGTCCGGGCTAGCGGCACCGGGGAGCTGTTTTTT. Translation: CSVRASGTGELFF.